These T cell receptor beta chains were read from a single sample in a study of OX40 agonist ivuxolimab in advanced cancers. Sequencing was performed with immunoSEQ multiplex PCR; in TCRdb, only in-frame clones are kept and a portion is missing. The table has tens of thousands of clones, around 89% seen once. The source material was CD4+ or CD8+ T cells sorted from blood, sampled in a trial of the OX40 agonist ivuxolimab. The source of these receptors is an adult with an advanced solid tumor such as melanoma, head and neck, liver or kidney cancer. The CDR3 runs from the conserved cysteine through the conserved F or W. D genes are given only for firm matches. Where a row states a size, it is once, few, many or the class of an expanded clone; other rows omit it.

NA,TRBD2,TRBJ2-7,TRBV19,TGTGCCAGTAGGGGGACTAGCGGACCCTACGAGCAGTACTTC,CASRGTSGPYEQYF
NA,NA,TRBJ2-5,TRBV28,TGTGCCAGCAGCATAGGACAGAGCAAGAGACCCCAGTACTTC,CASSIGQSKRPQYF
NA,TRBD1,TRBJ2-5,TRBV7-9,TGTGCCAGCAGCCCGAGGGACAGTCAAGAGACCCAGTACTTC,CASSPRDSQETQYF
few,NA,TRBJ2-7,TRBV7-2,TGTGCCAGCAGCTTAGGGAACATAGCGTCCGAGCAGTACTTC,CASSLGNIASEQYF
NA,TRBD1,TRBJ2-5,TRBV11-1,TGTGCCAGCAGCTTTCGGACAGGGGGCAGTGAGACCCAGTACTTC,CASSFRTGGSETQYF
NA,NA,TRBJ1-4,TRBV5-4,TGTGCCAGCAGCTTGGGAGCAACTAATGAAAAACTGTTTTTT,CASSLGATNEKLFF
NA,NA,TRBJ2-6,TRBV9,TGTGCCAGCAGCGTGGGGGCTTTTTACTCTGGGGCCAACGTCCTGACTTTC,CASSVGAFYSGANVLTF
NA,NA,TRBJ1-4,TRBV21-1,TGTGCCAGCAGCAAGACCATTTATGAGAATGAAAAACTGTTTTTT,CASSKTIYENEKLFF
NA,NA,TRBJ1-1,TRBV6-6,TGTGCCAGCAGTCTTGAGACGGTTTGGATGAACACTGAAGCTTTCTTT,CASSLETVWMNTEAFF
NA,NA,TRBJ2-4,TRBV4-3,TGCGCCAGCTGGGCCTTAAACATTCAGTACTTC,CASWALNIQYF
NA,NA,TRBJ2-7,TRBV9,TGTGCCAGCAGCGTAGTGGAGGGACTGGATCTGGCCGAGCAGTACTTC,CASSVVEGLDLAEQYF
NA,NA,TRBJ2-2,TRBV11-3,TGTGCCAGTCGCGCCGGGACAGCGGGCACCGGGGAGCTGTTTTTT,CASRAGTAGTGELFF
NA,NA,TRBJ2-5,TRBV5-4,TGTGCCAGCAGCTCGGACGGGGGCGCCCTGAGGGAGACCCAGTACTTC,CASSSDGGALRETQYF
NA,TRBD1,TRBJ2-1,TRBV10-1,TGCGCCAGCATTCGCGGACAGGGGCGGTACAATGAGCAGTTCTTC,CASIRGQGRYNEQFF
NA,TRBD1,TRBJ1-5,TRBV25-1,TGTGCCAGCAGGATTTGGACAGGGCAGGGGCCCCAGCATTTT,CASRIWTGQGPQHF
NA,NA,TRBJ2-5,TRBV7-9,TGTGCCAGCAGCCGACAGCAAGAGACCCAGTACTTC,CASSRQQETQYF
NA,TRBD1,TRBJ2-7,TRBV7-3,TGTGCCAGCAGCTTAGGACCGACAGGGAACTCCTACGAGCAGTACTTC,CASSLGPTGNSYEQYF
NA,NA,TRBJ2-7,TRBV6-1,TGTGCCAGCAGTGTCGGGGGGCAGGTACGCGAGCAGTACTTC,CASSVGGQVREQYF
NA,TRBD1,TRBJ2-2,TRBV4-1,TGCGCCAGCAGCCAAATATGGGACAGGGTGAACACCGGGGAGCTGTTTTTT,CASSQIWDRVNTGELFF
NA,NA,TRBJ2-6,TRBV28,TGTGCCAGCAGTTTACTAACGCCTGGGGCCAACGTCCTGACTTTC,CASSLLTPGANVLTF
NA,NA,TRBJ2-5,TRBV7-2,TGTGCCAGCAGCCAAGGCGGGATAGGGGAGACCCAGTACTTC,CASSQGGIGETQYF
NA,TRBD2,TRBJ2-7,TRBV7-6,TGTGCCAGCAGCTTACCTATGGGACTAGCGGGAAGCTCCTACGAGCAGTACTTC,CASSLPMGLAGSSYEQYF
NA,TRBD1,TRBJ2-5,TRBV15,TGTGCCACCAGCAGAGATCGGGCAGGGGGTCAAGAGACCCAGTACTTC,CATSRDRAGGQETQYF
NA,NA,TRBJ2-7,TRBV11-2,TGTGCCAGCAGCTTAGAGACTAGCTCCTACGAGCAGTACTTC,CASSLETSSYEQYF
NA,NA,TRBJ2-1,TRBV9,TGTGCCAGCACCTGGGGGCTGACGAGCTCCTACAATGAGCAGTTCTTC,CASTWGLTSSYNEQFF
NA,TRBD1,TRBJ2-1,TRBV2,TGTGCCAGCAGTTCCGGGACAGGGTCTGAGCAGTTCTTC,CASSSGTGSEQFF
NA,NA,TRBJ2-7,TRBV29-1,TGCAGCGTTGAAAAGGGTGGCGAGCAGTACTTC,CSVEKGGEQYF
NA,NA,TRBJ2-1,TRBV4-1,TGCGCCAGCAGCCCCCCGGGACGAACCTACAATGAGCAGTTCTTC,CASSPPGRTYNEQFF
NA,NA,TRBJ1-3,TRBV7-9,TGTGCCAGCAGCCCGTGGGCGGGAGACAGGCTAGACTCTGGAAACACCATATATTTT,CASSPWAGDRLDSGNTIYF
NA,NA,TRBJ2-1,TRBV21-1,TGTGCCAGCCTCGGGACAGGGGGCGCAGGCTCCTACAATGAGCAGTTCTTC,CASLGTGGAGSYNEQFF
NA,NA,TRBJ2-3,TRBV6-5,TGTGCCAGCAGTTACCGGGATACGCAGTATTTT,CASSYRDTQYF
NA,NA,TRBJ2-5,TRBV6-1,TGTGCCAGCACCTTACTGGGGGTTGGAGAGACCCAGTACTTC,CASTLLGVGETQYF
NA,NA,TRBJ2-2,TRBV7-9,TGTGCCAGCAGCAACCTCGGGGCAGGGAACACCGGGGAGCTGTTTTTT,CASSNLGAGNTGELFF
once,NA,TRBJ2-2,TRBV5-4,TGTGCCAGCAGCTTGGGTAGCCTACAAGCCGGGGAGCTGTTTTTT,CASSLGSLQAGELFF
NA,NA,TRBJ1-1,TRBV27,TGTGCCAGCAGTTTATCGTACGGGAGTCCGAACACTGAAGCTTTCTTT,CASSLSYGSPNTEAFF
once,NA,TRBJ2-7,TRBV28,TGTGCCAGCCGTGCCACAGGGATAACCTACGAGCAGTGCTTC,CASRATGITYEQCF
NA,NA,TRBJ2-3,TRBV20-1,TGCAGTGTTCTAGAGCCTAATACGCAGTATTTT,CSVLEPNTQYF
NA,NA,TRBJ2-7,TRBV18,TGTGCCAGCTCCCCTTCGATGGCGGCCTACGAGCAGTACTTC,CASSPSMAAYEQYF
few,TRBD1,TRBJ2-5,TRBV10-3,TGTGCCATCAGCCCCTCCGGGACAGGGGATGAGACCCAGTACTTC,CAISPSGTGDETQYF
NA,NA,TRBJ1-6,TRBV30,TGTGCCTGGACCAGAGGGACCGACTCCTATAATTCACCCCTCCACTTT,CAWTRGTDSYNSPLHF
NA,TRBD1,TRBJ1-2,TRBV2,TGTGCCAGCAAAGCCAGGGGGAATAACTATGGCTACACCTTC,CASKARGNNYGYTF
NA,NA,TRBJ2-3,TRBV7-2,TGTGCCAGCAGCTACCCGAGAAGCGGAGCTAGCACAGATACGCAGTATTTT,CASSYPRSGASTDTQYF
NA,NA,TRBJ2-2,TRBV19,TGTGCCAGTACCCCAAGAGGGGGGGCGACCGGGGAGCTGTTTTTT,CASTPRGGATGELFF
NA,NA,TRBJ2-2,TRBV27,TGTGCCAGCGGTCAGGCTCTATCGGAGCTGTTTTTT,CASGQALSELFF
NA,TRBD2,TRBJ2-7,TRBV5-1,TGCGCCAGCAGCTTGGGAGCGGGAGGGTGGGGCGACGAGCAGTACTTC,CASSLGAGGWGDEQYF
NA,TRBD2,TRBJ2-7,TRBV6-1,TGTGCCAGCAGTGGACTAGCGCGCCTTGGGGACTACGAGCAGTACTTC,CASSGLARLGDYEQYF
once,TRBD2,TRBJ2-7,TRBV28,TGTGCCAGCAGTTTCGCCGGGACTACGATCTACGAGCAGTACTTC,CASSFAGTTIYEQYF
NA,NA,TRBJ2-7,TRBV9,TGTGCCAGCAGCGTAGGACGGACAGATCTCTACGAGCAGTACTTC,CASSVGRTDLYEQYF
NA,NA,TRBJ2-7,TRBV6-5,TGTGCCAGCAGTTACTCGGTACCCTCGGGCGAGCAGTACTTC,CASSYSVPSGEQYF
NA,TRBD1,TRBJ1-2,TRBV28,TGTGCCAGCGACGATGTATCGACAGGGAAAAGAGGGGGCTACACCTTC,CASDDVSTGKRGGYTF
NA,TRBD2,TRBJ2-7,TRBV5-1,TGCGCCAGCAGCTTGCGTCTAGCGGGAGGAACCGAGCAGTACTTC,CASSLRLAGGTEQYF
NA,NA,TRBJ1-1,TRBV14,TGTGCCAGCAGCCAAGAATCTCAAAATAAGTCTCCTGACAGAAACACTGAAGCTTTCTTT,CASSQESQNKSPDRNTEAFF
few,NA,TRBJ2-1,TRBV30,TGTGCCTGGGAGGGTCTGACCTACAATGAGCAGTTCTTC,CAWEGLTYNEQFF